This passage covers 26 T cell receptor beta chains from one sample sequenced in a study of cytomegalovirus exposure and HLA in healthy donors. PCR involved 60 Vbeta and 13 Jbeta primers. Assay: immunoSEQ multiplex PCR; the TCRdb copy retains only in-frame clones and omits some. The sample has some 100,000 clones; roughly 70% are singletons. The sample comprised PBMCs. These receptors all stem from a woman between 50 and 59 years old in good health and CMV-seropositive.

The chain uses TRBV4-3 and TRBJ2-3; 9 bases are shared with TRBD2. Germline values: CDR1 LGHNA, CDR2 YSLEER. V was clipped by 0 bases and J by 2 bases; unmatched bases: 6. This CDR3 has 17 residues. The CDR3 DNA follows: TGCGCCAGCAGCCAAGACCCAGCGGGGGGAACCACAGATACGCAGTATTTT. The encoded protein is CASSQDPAGGTTDTQYF.

The chain's CDR3 is CASSSRGRHGELFF. The CDR3 nucleotides read TGTGCCAGCAGTTCCAGGGGGCGTCACGGGGAGCTGTTTTTT. V is TRBV27 and J is TRBJ2-2; 8 nucleotides match TRBD1. CDR1 is MNHEY, CDR2 SMNVEV, per germline (reference sequence). The CDR3 spans 14 residues. With V trimmed by 4 bases and J by 7 bases, 5 bases remained unmatched.

The chain is built from TRBV4-3 and TRBJ1-2; TRBD1 is a possible D gene (6 bases). The CDR3 loop spans 17 amino acids. Trimming took off 4 bases at V and 4 bases at J, with 22 bases between the two ends. Germline CDR1 LGHNA, CDR2 YSLEER. The CDR3 DNA is TGCGCCAGCAGCCCCCAAATAAGCCGACAGGCGGTCTATGGCTACACCTTC. The encoded protein is CASSPQISRQAVYGYTF.

The genes are TRBV18 and TRBJ2-3, with TRBD2 as a possible D gene (6 bases). Germline V gene lookup returns CDR1 KGHSH and CDR2 LQKENI. This CDR3 region has 13 residues. V was pared by 3 bases and J by 6 bases, with 10 bases between. As DNA, the CDR3 is TGTGCCAGCTCACCCGGGGAGGAGGATACGCAGTATTTT. Residues: CASSPGEEDTQYF.

This clone occurred once. This chain links TRBV2 with TRBJ1-2; D is perhaps TRBD1 (5 bases). The V end lost 3 bases, the J end lost 2 bases, and 7 bases lay between the germline ends. CDR1 and CDR2 from the germline V gene are SNHLY and FYNNEI. The CDR3 totals 13 residues. In DNA, the CDR3 is TGTGCCAGCAGTGAGGCAGGGAACTATGGCTACACCTTC. This sequence encodes CASSEAGNYGYTF.

This clone was found a few times. This chain links TRBV4-2 with TRBJ2-3; a weak D match, TRBD2 (5 bases). The CDR3 contains 16 residues. Germline V CDR1 and CDR2: LGHNA, YNFKEQ. With 1 base removed from V and 2 bases from J, the gap between germline ends came to 13 bases. For the CDR3, the DNA is TGTGCCAGCAGCCAAGTGGAACTAGGAACCACAGATACGCAGTATTTT. This codes for CASSQVELGTTDTQYF.

The chain joins TRBV5-8 to TRBJ1-1; a possible D gene is TRBD1 (6 bases). CDR3 size: 14 residues. Trimming took 4 bases from V and 1 from J, leaving 11 bases between them. From germline, CDR1 is SGHTS and CDR2 YDEGEE. Here the CDR3 reads CASSTGQKNTEAFF. In DNA form, the CDR3 reads TGTGCCAGCAGCACGGGACAAAAGAACACTGAAGCTTTCTTT.

V and J are TRBV10-3 and TRBJ2-3; the match to TRBD1 covers 7 bases. Per germline, CDR1 ENHRY and CDR2 SYGVKD. The CDR3 totals 17 residues. Trimming took 0 bases from V and 3 from J; bases not matched to a gene: 9. This CDR3 is CAISESTGILSTDTQYF. The DNA of the CDR3 is TGTGCCATCAGTGAGTCGACAGGGATCCTTAGTACAGATACGCAGTATTTT.

The CDR3 loop reads CSVGRQGVNYGYTF. In DNA form, the CDR3 reads TGCAGCGTTGGGCGACAGGGGGTAAACTATGGCTACACCTTC. The rearrangement joins TRBV29-1 to TRBJ1-2, with 9 nucleotides matching TRBD1. Trimming took 4 bases from V and 2 from J; bases not matched to a gene: 5. The CDR3 has 14 amino acids. Germline CDR1 is SQVTM and CDR2 is ANQGSEA.

This clone was seen only once. The rearrangement joins TRBV6-1 to TRBJ1-5; TRBD1 is a possible D gene (5 bases). CDR1 and CDR2 (germline): MNHNS, SASEGT. This CDR3 contains 13 residues. Trimming cost V 8 bases and J 7 bases, with 15 bases left between them. CDR3 DNA: TGTGCCAGCGTGTTGGTGCGGGACCAGCCCCAGCATTTT. Amino acid sequence: CASVLVRDQPQHF.

Only one count was recorded for this clone. This chain connects TRBV19 to TRBJ2-1, with TRBD1 matching over 8 bases. Germline CDR1 is LNHDA and CDR2 is SQIVND (reference sequence). The CDR3 runs to 14 residues. The junction had 8 bases not matched to a gene; V was cut back by 5 bases and J by 8 bases. CDR3: CASSRDRGGDEQFF. The CDR3 DNA sequence: TGTGCCAGTAGTCGAGACAGGGGAGGCGATGAGCAGTTCTTC.

V usage is TRBV4-3 and J usage is TRBJ1-1, with 10 bases lining up with TRBD1. The CDR3 is made up of 18 amino acids. Germline lookup yields CDR1 LGHNA and CDR2 YSLEER. Trimming cost V 5 bases and J 3 bases; bases outside gene matches: 15. The DNA of the CDR3 is TGCGCCAGCAGCACCCGGGACAGGGGAAGGGATGTGGACACTGAAGCTTTCTTT. Encoded protein: CASSTRDRGRDVDTEAFF.

The rearrangement uses TRBV6-5 and TRBJ1-2, with 7 bases fitting TRBD1. Germline CDR1 MNHEY, CDR2 SVGAGI. The CDR3 loop spans 14 amino acids. With V trimmed by 6 bases and J by 3 bases, 7 bases remained unmatched. CDR3 loop: CASRGDSPYYGYTF. CDR3 DNA: TGTGCCAGCAGGGGGGACAGTCCCTACTATGGCTACACCTTC.

The chain links TRBV28 to TRBJ2-3, with D possibly being TRBD1 (6 bases). Deletions cut 5 bases from V and 0 bases from J, with 15 bases between. This CDR3 has 16 amino acids. Per germline, CDR1 MDHEN and CDR2 SYDVKM. CDR3 sequence: CASSPTRTASTDTQYF. The CDR3 coding sequence is TGTGCCAGCAGTCCGACGCGGACAGCAAGCACAGATACGCAGTATTTT.

This clone has more than one count but fewer than ten. The rearrangement uses TRBV7-9 and TRBJ2-5; 9 nucleotides align to TRBD1. Germline V gene sequence: CDR1 SEHNR, CDR2 FQNEAQ (reference sequence). J lost 1 base, V lost 5 bases, and 8 bases had no gene match. The CDR3 is made up of 16 amino acids. Here the CDR3 reads CASSTSGTGFQETQYF. The CDR3 DNA reads as TGTGCCAGCAGCACCTCCGGGACAGGGTTCCAAGAGACCCAGTACTTC.

This clone was seen only a few times. The genes are TRBV5-8 and TRBJ1-4, with D possibly matching TRBD1 (6 bases). V was trimmed by 4 bases and J by 0 bases, leaving 13 bases between them. This CDR3 is 16 amino acids long. Germline V gene sequence: CDR1 SGHTS, CDR2 YDEGEE. Here the CDR3 reads CASSPDSRTTNEKLFF. CDR3 DNA sequence: TGTGCCAGCAGCCCGGACAGCAGAACAACTAATGAAAAACTGTTTTTT.

The chain uses TRBV4-3 and TRBJ1-2; perhaps TRBD1 as D (6 bases). The CDR3 length is 16 residues. Trimming removed 5 bases from V and 2 bases from J, with 18 bases in between. Germline V gene sequence: CDR1 LGHNA, CDR2 YSLEER. The CDR3 loop reads CASSKTGQTSNYGYTF. The CDR3 DNA reads TGCGCCAGCAGCAAAACCGGACAGACCTCAAACTATGGCTACACCTTC.

The chain employs TRBV19 and TRBJ1-2; D is ambiguous. Trimming stripped 5 bases from V and 2 bases from J, with 9 bases between. This CDR3 has 13 residues. Germline V CDR1 and CDR2: LNHDA, SQIVND (reference sequence). CDR3 coding DNA: TGTGCCAGTAGTTTCGGCGGAAACTATGGCTACACCTTC. Its translation: CASSFGGNYGYTF. Combining the CDR3 with reference TRBV19 and TRBJ1-2 gives the whole variable domain DGGITQSPKYLFRKEGQNVTLSCEQNLNHDAMYWYRQDPGQGLRLIYYSQIVNDFQKGDIAEGYSVSREKKESFPLTVTSAQKNPTAFYLCASSFGGNYGYTFGSGTRLTVV.

This chain uses TRBV25-1 with TRBJ1-2; D gene unclear. V lost 5 bases and J 8 bases, leaving 12 bases between the germline ends. Germline assignment: CDR1 MGHDK and CDR2 SYGVNS. The CDR3 totals 12 residues. DNA of the CDR3: TGTGCCAGCAGTACCATGGTGGAGGGCTACACCTTC. This sequence encodes CASSTMVEGYTF.

This clone came up a few times. V usage is TRBV28 and J usage is TRBJ2-7, with D possibly being TRBD1 (6 bases). CDR3 size: 15 residues. The germline V and J ends were trimmed by 5 bases and 3 bases, with 17 bases remaining between them. The germline V gene has CDR1 MDHEN and CDR2 SYDVKM. The CDR3 loop is CASSATDRTFYEQYF. As DNA, the CDR3 is TGTGCCAGCAGTGCAACCGACAGGACCTTCTACGAGCAGTACTTC.

In its sample, this clone was seen a few times. The chain recombines TRBV27 with TRBJ2-5; D ambiguous. The CDR3 consists of 13 residues. Trimming stripped 7 bases from V and 12 bases from J, with 21 bases between. CDR1 MNHEY and CDR2 SMNVEV come from the germline V gene (reference sequence). The CDR3 region is CASKPSAFSREYF. CDR3 nucleotide sequence: TGTGCCAGCAAACCCTCAGCGTTTTCCCGGGAGTACTTC.

The V gene is TRBV5-4, the J gene TRBJ2-7; the D gene is possibly TRBD2 (7 bases). The V gene lost 0 bases and the J gene lost 5 bases, with 18 bases spanning the gap. The CDR3 consists of 16 residues. Germline V lookup: CDR1 SGHNT, CDR2 YYREEE (reference sequence). The CDR3 is CASSLGLGGGGDEQYF. The CDR3, as DNA: TGTGCCAGCAGCTTGGGGCTTGGGGGGGGCGGGGACGAGCAGTACTTC.

The genes are TRBV7-2 and TRBJ2-1; D call uncertain. Trimming removed 6 bases at V and 0 bases at J, with 9 bases between. CDR1 SGHTA and CDR2 FQGNSA come from the germline V gene. The CDR3 consists of 14 residues. CDR3 protein: CASRTENSYNEQFF. The CDR3 DNA sequence: TGTGCCAGCAGGACTGAGAACTCCTACAATGAGCAGTTCTTC.

The rearrangement links TRBV6-1 to TRBJ2-3, with 10 bases matching TRBD1. The V and J ends lost 6 bases and 6 bases, in that order; junction bases with no gene match: 12. This CDR3 contains 16 residues. CDR1 and CDR2 from the germline V gene are MNHNS and SASEGT. CDR3 nucleotides: TGTGCCAGCAGAGAAACCGGGACAGGGGTTTCTGATACGCAGTATTTT. This encodes CASRETGTGVSDTQYF.

The J gene is TRBJ1-4, the V gene TRBV9; 10 nucleotides align to TRBD1. The CDR3 loop spans 17 amino acids. With 3 bases clipped from V and 4 bases from J, the junction kept 9 bases outside the gene matches. From germline, CDR1 is SGDLS and CDR2 YYNGEE. DNA of the CDR3: TGTGCCAGCAGCGACGGGACAGGGGTGAACTATAATGAAAAACTGTTTTTT. Amino acids: CASSDGTGVNYNEKLFF.

The chain joins TRBV29-1 to TRBJ1-4, with TRBD1 matching over 7 bases. After removal of 4 bases from V and 4 bases from J, the junction contained 9 bases not matched to a gene. CDR1 and CDR2 from the germline V gene are SQVTM and ANQGSEA. The CDR3 is 15 amino acids. In DNA, the CDR3 is TGCAGCGTTGCTGCACCGGGACAGTTTAATGAAAAACTGTTTTTT. It is translated as CSVAAPGQFNEKLFF.